A single sample is the source of the 22 T cell receptor beta chains below, sequenced in a study of T cell responses to AZD1222 COVID-19 vaccine (dated by TCRdb to the early 2020s). The sample's time point, from its label and the paper: about 28 days (+/-7) after the second vaccine dose. The treatment or condition label of this sample denotes: meningococcal conjugate vaccine given as trial control. Receptor amplification or capture employed the immunoSEQ multiplex PCR assay. TCRdb stores this immuneACCESS table with in-frame sequences only. Part of the clones is absent; in the studies checked, under half of the shortfall reflects unresolved V genes, and no reason is known for the rest. The table for this sample lists around 100,000 clones; 86% of them were counted only once. Together, the top ten hold roughly 3.3% of the sample. The sequencing used peripheral blood, collected 28 days after the second dose of the MenACWY control vaccine. These receptors were taken from an adult who received the MenACWY meningococcal vaccine as a control.

The rearrangement uses TRBV5-6 and TRBJ2-1; 10 nucleotides match TRBD2. V was pared by 0 bases and J by 7 bases, with 4 bases of the junction left unmatched. The CDR3 is 15 residues long. Per the germline V gene, CDR1 is SGHDT and CDR2 is YYEEEE. CDR3 bases: TGTGCCAGCAGCTTGGGTAGCGGGGGGTCTAATGAGCAGTTCTTC. Amino acid sequence: CASSLGSGGSNEQFF.

The chain couples TRBV5-4 to TRBJ2-3; D ambiguous. This CDR3 has 14 amino acids. V shed 0 bases and J shed 0 bases, with 5 bases lying between them. Germline V gene sequence: CDR1 SGHNT, CDR2 YYREEE (reference sequence). The CDR3, as DNA: TGTGCCAGCAGCTTGGGGCAGAGCACAGATACGCAGTATTTT. This translates into CASSLGQSTDTQYF.

The chain links TRBV6-5 to TRBJ1-4, with D uncertain. The CDR3 has 14 amino acids. Trimming pared 0 bases from V and 5 bases from J, leaving 7 bases between. CDR1 and CDR2 (germline): MNHEY, SVGAGI. CDR3 loop: CASSYSTGNEKLFF. CDR3 DNA: TGTGCCAGCAGTTACTCGACGGGAAATGAAAAACTGTTTTTT.

This sequence joins TRBV11-1 and TRBJ1-1; TRBD1 aligns across 8 bases. This CDR3 is built from 16 residues. V lost 1 base, J lost 2 bases, and 6 bases stayed unmatched. The germline gives CDR1 SGHAT, CDR2 FQDESV (reference sequence). CDR3 sequence reads: CASSLGLGQGNTEAFF. The CDR3 coding sequence is TGTGCCAGCAGCTTAGGCTTAGGACAGGGCAACACTGAAGCTTTCTTT.

The genes are TRBV19 and TRBJ2-3; D unclear. The CDR3 runs 13 residues. V was pared by 6 bases and J by 5 bases, with 12 bases between. Per the germline V gene, CDR1 is LNHDA and CDR2 is SQIVND (reference sequence). The CDR3 reads CASRPSALDTQYF. The CDR3 nucleotides are TGTGCCAGTAGGCCCTCGGCGTTAGATACGCAGTATTTT. Using reference TRBV19 and TRBJ2-3 for the parts outside the CDR3, the full variable domain is DGGITQSPKYLFRKEGQNVTLSCEQNLNHDAMYWYRQDPGQGLRLIYYSQIVNDFQKGDIAEGYSVSREKKESFPLTVTSAQKNPTAFYLCASRPSALDTQYFGPGTRLTVL.

The J gene is TRBJ2-5, the V gene TRBV11-2; 7 nucleotides line up with TRBD2. The CDR3 has 14 residues. With 2 bases clipped from V and 4 bases from J, the junction kept 4 bases outside the gene matches. CDR1 is SGHAT, CDR2 FQNNGV, per germline. CDR3 region: CASSLSREGETQYF. Written as DNA, the CDR3 is TGTGCCAGCAGCTTAAGCAGGGAGGGAGAGACCCAGTACTTC.

This clone has a handful of counts. This chain uses TRBV15 with TRBJ2-7, with 8 bases lining up with TRBD1. Germline CDR1 reads LNHNV; CDR2 reads YYDKDF (reference sequence). The V segment lost 3 bases and the J segment 6 bases; nucleotides outside the gene matches: 10. This CDR3 comprises 15 residues. The CDR3 reads CATSRARDRPGEQYF. The CDR3 DNA reads as TGTGCCACCAGCAGGGCCCGGGACAGGCCGGGCGAGCAGTACTTC.

The chain links TRBV6-2 or TRBV6-3 to TRBJ2-3; 8 nucleotides align to TRBD2. V was clipped by 6 bases and J by 4 bases; unmatched bases: 6. CDR1 is MNHEY and CDR2 is SVGEGT in the germline V gene. The CDR3 consists of 14 residues. The CDR3: CASSPGGAADTQYF. CDR3 DNA sequence: TGTGCCAGCAGCCCCGGGGGGGCGGCAGATACGCAGTATTTT.

This CDR3 is CATSDSDKYSNQPQHF. CDR3 DNA: TGTGCCACCAGTGACTCGGACAAATATAGCAATCAGCCCCAGCATTTT. The chain joins TRBV24-1 to TRBJ1-5; a weak D match, TRBD1 (5 bases). The CDR3 contains 16 residues. The germline CDR1 and CDR2 sequences are KGHDR and SFDVKD. V lost 4 bases and J lost 0, with 12 bases in between.

The CDR3 loop is CASSPYEGFMNTEAFF. CDR3 sequence (DNA): TGTGCCAGCTCACCGTACGAGGGATTCATGAACACTGAAGCTTTCTTT. The rearrangement links TRBV18 to TRBJ1-1; D not certain. CDR3 length: 16 residues. The germline V gene encodes CDR1 KGHSH and CDR2 LQKENI. The V and J ends lost 3 bases and 0 bases respectively, with 14 bases between them. Full variable domain (missing parts from reference TRBV18 and TRBJ1-1): NAGVMQNPRHLVRRRGQEARLRCSPMKGHSHVYWYRQLPEEGLKFMVYLQKENIIDESGMPKERFSAEFPKEGPSILRIQQVVRGDSAAYFCASSPYEGFMNTEAFFGQGTRLTVV.

This chain links TRBV2 with TRBJ2-3; D unresolved. Trimming left V 4 bases short and J 5 bases short, with 4 bases between. The CDR3 runs to 11 residues. In germline, CDR1 is SNHLY, CDR2 FYNNEI. The CDR3 DNA reads TGTGCCAGCAGTGCTGGAGATACGCAGTATTTT. It encodes CASSAGDTQYF.

The chain combines TRBV28 with TRBJ1-1; 8 nucleotides agree with TRBD1. The V gene end was trimmed by 10 bases and the J gene end by 3 bases; junction bases not matched to a gene: 13. This CDR3 region has 15 residues. Germline V gives CDR1 MDHEN, CDR2 SYDVKM. CDR3 residues: CATGTRTGWDTEAFF. The CDR3 nucleotides are TGTGCCACCGGTACTCGGACAGGGTGGGACACTGAAGCTTTCTTT.

The gene calls are TRBV4-3 and TRBJ2-7; D gene unclear. V lost 0 bases and J lost 5, with 14 bases in between. CDR3 length equals 15 residues. Germline V gives CDR1 LGHNA, CDR2 YSLEER. CDR3: CASSQDSAGGNEQYF. CDR3 nucleotide sequence: TGCGCCAGCAGCCAAGATTCGGCAGGCGGCAACGAGCAGTACTTC.

This clone was observed once. The chain combines TRBV7-9 with TRBJ2-2; 9 bases match TRBD1. The germline gives CDR1 SEHNR, CDR2 FQNEAQ (reference sequence). With V trimmed by 5 bases and J by 2 bases, 9 bases remained unmatched. The CDR3 is 17 residues long. The CDR3 DNA reads as TGTGCCAGCAGCCACCGGACAGGGGCGGAAAACACCGGGGAGCTGTTTTTT. Translation: CASSHRTGAENTGELFF.

In this sample, this clone turned up a few times. The V and J genes are TRBV4-1 and TRBJ1-6; TRBD1 is a possible D gene (5 bases). Trimming removed 1 base from V and 5 bases from J, with 9 bases in between. The CDR3 has 15 residues. CDR1 is MGHRA, CDR2 YSYEKL, per germline. The CDR3 reads CASSQGRANNSPLHF. As DNA, the CDR3 is TGCGCCAGCAGCCAAGGCAGGGCCAATAATTCACCCCTCCACTTT.

This clone turned up a few times. The V call is TRBV9, the J call TRBJ2-7; 9 bases align to TRBD1. Germline CDR1 SGDLS, CDR2 YYNGEE. The CDR3 sequence is 14 residues long. After removal of 4 bases from V and 5 bases from J, the junction contained 7 bases not matched to a gene. This CDR3 is CASSPSGTGHEQYF. The CDR3 DNA follows: TGTGCCAGCAGCCCCTCGGGGACAGGGCACGAGCAGTACTTC.

V gene TRBV18 combines with J gene TRBJ1-3, with D possibly TRBD1 on 5 matching bases. The CDR3 loop spans 16 amino acids. Trimming pared 0 bases from V and 2 bases from J, leaving 11 bases between. The germline gives CDR1 KGHSH, CDR2 LQKENI. CDR3 in amino acids: CASSPPGQGPGNTIYF. DNA of the CDR3: TGTGCCAGCTCACCACCCGGCCAGGGCCCTGGAAACACCATATATTTT.

The chain uses TRBV2 and TRBJ2-1; 7 bases are a match to TRBD1. The CDR3 length is 15 residues. The V and J ends lost 6 bases and 3 bases, in that order; junction bases with no gene match: 8. Germline V gene lookup returns CDR1 SNHLY and CDR2 FYNNEI. CDR3 DNA sequence: TGTGCCAGCAGCTCCGGGACAGATTTCTACAATGAGCAGTTCTTC. It encodes CASSSGTDFYNEQFF.

The genes are TRBV19 and TRBJ2-1; 10 bases map to TRBD1. The germline CDR1 and CDR2 sequences are LNHDA and SQIVND (reference sequence). Losses at the gene ends were 3 bases for V and 7 bases for J; bases not matched to a gene: 12. This CDR3 is built from 17 residues. The DNA for the CDR3 is TGTGCCAGTAGTATTAGTCCTCCGGGACAGGGGTTTAATGAGCAGTTCTTC. This codes for CASSISPPGQGFNEQFF.

The V gene is TRBV18, the J gene TRBJ1-1; D ambiguous. CDR3 length: 13 amino acids. The germline V and J ends were trimmed by 1 base and 3 bases, with 6 bases remaining between them. CDR1 is KGHSH, CDR2 LQKENI, per germline. The CDR3 protein is CASSPLSDTEAFF. CDR3 DNA: TGTGCCAGCTCACCACTCTCCGACACTGAAGCTTTCTTT.

The chain joins TRBV7-3 to TRBJ2-5; possible D gene TRBD2, 5 bases. Trimming left V 1 base short and J 4 bases short, with 16 bases between. This CDR3 spans 16 amino acids. The germline V gene has CDR1 SGHTA and CDR2 FQGTGA. The CDR3 loop reads CASSLMARALRETQYF. The CDR3 DNA reads as TGTGCCAGCAGCTTAATGGCGAGGGCCCTTAGAGAGACCCAGTACTTC.

This clone was seen once. This rearrangement joins TRBV12-3 or TRBV12-4 to TRBJ1-2; D is unclear. CDR3 length equals 12 residues. Trimming pared 4 bases from V and 4 bases from J, leaving 7 bases between. CDR3 sequence: CASSWDSYGYTF. The DNA of the CDR3 is TGTGCCAGCAGTTGGGATTCCTATGGCTACACCTTC.